Detailed here is one T cell receptor beta chain. The antigen is not known. This record comes from a study of cytomegalovirus exposure and HLA in healthy donors. Overall study results and limits: Segments of the TCR beta V type were, in most cases, productive about 87% or about 30% of the time in an earlier analysis. It was in a later analysis that TCR association rates were seen to vary by HLA locus, highest for DRB1 and lowest for HLA-C.

Researchers ran the PCR with 60 Vbeta and 13 Jbeta primers. Generated by immunoSEQ multiplex PCR, the TCRdb table keeps only in-frame clones and is missing some. The repertoire holds under 250,000 clones, with 85% to 90% as singletons. This CDR3 is built from 15 residues. V was trimmed by 0 bases and J by 8 bases, leaving 13 bases between them. Germline V gives CDR1 MNHNY, CDR2 SVGAGI (reference sequence). Nobody wrote down the CMV serostatus of this donor. The sequenced sample consisted of PBMCs. V is TRBV6-6 and J is TRBJ2-2; a weak D match, TRBD2 (5 bases). This clonotype was sampled from a human donor in good health. The CDR3 sequence is CASSYSEGSAGELFF. DNA of the CDR3: TGTGCCAGCAGTTACTCTGAGGGTTCAGCGGGGGAGCTGTTTTTT.